The subject of this entry is one T cell receptor (beta chain). These data originate in a study of blood T cell repertoires in COVID-19. V gave up 3 bases and J gave up 8 bases; unmatched junction bases: 11. The CDR3 sequence is 15 residues long. Germline lookup yields CDR1 SGDLS and CDR2 YYNGEE. Study processing details: Estimated nucleated cell counts came from reference gene primer amplification. TCRdb's table, derived via immunoSEQ multiplex PCR, lists solely in-frame clones and lacks some. Clonal size and the V and J genes are those of that table, whereas D and trimming came from the DNA. The profile shows about 64,000 clones, about 70% of them singletons.

The chain carries TRBV9 and TRBJ2-1; 7 bases agree with TRBD1. This TCR derives from a human donor in a cohort sampled during active COVID-19. The sample comprised peripheral blood. Written as DNA, the CDR3 is TGTGCCAGCAGCGAGGGGATACAGGGGTACGATGAGCAGTTCTTC. Translated: CASSEGIQGYDEQFF.